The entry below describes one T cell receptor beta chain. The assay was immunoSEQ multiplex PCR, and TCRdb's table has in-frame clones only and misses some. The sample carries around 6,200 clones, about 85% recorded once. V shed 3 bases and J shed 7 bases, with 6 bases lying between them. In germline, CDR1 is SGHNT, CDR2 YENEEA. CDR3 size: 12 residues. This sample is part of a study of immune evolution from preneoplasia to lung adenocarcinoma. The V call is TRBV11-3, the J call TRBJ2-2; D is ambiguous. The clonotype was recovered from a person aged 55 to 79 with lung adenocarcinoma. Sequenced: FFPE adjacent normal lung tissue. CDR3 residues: CASSFGGGELFF. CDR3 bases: TGTGCCAGCAGCTTCGGTGGCGGGGAGCTGTTTTTT.